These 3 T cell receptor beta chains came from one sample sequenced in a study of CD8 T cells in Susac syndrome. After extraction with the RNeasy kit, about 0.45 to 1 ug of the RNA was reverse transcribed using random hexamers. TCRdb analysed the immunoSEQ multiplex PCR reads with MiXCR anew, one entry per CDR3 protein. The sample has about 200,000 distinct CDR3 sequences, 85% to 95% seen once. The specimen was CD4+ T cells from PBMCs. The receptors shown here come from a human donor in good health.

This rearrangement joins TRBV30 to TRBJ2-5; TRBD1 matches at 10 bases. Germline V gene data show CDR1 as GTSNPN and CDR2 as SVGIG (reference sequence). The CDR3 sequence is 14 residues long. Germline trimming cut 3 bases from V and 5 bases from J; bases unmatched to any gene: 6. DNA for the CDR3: TGTGCCTGGAGAAGACAGGGGGCGGGGGAGACCCAGTACTTC. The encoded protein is CAWRRQGAGETQYF.

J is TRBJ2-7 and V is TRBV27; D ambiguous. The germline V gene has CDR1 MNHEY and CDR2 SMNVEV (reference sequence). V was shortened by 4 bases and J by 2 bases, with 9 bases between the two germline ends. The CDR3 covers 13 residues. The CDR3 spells CASSSVDAYEQYV. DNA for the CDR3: TGTGCCAGCAGTTCAGTAGATGCCTACGAGCAGTACGTC.

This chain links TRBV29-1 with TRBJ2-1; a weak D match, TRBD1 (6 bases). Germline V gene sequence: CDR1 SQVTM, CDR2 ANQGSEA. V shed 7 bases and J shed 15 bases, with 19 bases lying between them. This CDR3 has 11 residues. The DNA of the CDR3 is TGCAGCGGCGCTACGGACAGTTTACCGTTCTTC. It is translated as CSGATDSLPFF.